The 30 T cell receptor beta chains in this list originate from one sample, sequenced in a study of monozygotic twins with inflammatory bowel disease. TCRdb reprocessed the 5' RACE reads and reports one entry per CDR3 protein, with no DNA. The clone table shows 400,000 or so distinct CDR3 sequences, with the ten largest holding roughly 2.2%. Sequenced: blood. The origin of the receptors is a human donor with ulcerative colitis or Crohn's disease, or a healthy co-twin of an affected twin (not recorded which).

The rearrangement joins TRBV2 to TRBJ2-1. CDR1 and CDR2 from the germline V gene are SNHLY and FYNNEI. The CDR3 has 12 residues. The CDR3 loop reads CASSGPYNEQFF. The variable domain in full, with the rest retrieved from reference TRBV2 and TRBJ2-1, is EPEVTQTPSHQVTQMGQEVILRCVPISNHLYFYWYRQILGQKVEFLVSFYNNEISEKSEIFDDQFSVERPDGSNFTLKIRSTKLEDSAMYFCASSGPYNEQFFGPGTRLTVL.

The CDR3 protein is CASSEKEPSPLHF. This chain connects TRBV6-1 to TRBJ1-6. The CDR3 extends over 13 amino acids. Germline V CDR1 and CDR2: MNHNS, SASEGT.

V is TRBV11-2 and J is TRBJ1-4; TCRdb designates TRBD1, a call that cannot be tested without DNA. CDR1 and CDR2 (germline): SGHAT, FQNNGV. CDR3 length equals 17 residues. The CDR3 here is CASSLEAATGGDEKLFF.

The chain links TRBV7-2 to TRBJ2-6; TCRdb gives TRBD1 as the D gene, but with no DNA this cannot be confirmed. The CDR3 extends over 15 amino acids. The V gene's germline CDR1 is SGHTA and CDR2 FQGNSA. The CDR3 spells CASSPWRHPANVLTF.

The V gene is TRBV5-1, the J gene TRBJ2-2. The CDR3 totals 14 residues. From germline, CDR1 is SGHRS and CDR2 YFSETQ. CDR3 in amino acids: CASSSGPNTGELFF. The variable domain in full, completed from reference TRBV5-1 and TRBJ2-2, reads KAGVTQTPRYLIKTRGQQVTLSCSPISGHRSVSWYQQTPGQGLQFLFEYFSETQRNKGNFPGRFSGRQFSNSRSEMNVSTLELGDSALYLCASSSGPNTGELFFGEGSRLTVL.

The chain combines TRBV15 with TRBJ2-5. The CDR3 has 11 residues. In germline, CDR1 is LNHNV, CDR2 YYDKDF (reference sequence). This CDR3 reads CATSTSATQYF.

The chain carries TRBV5-5 and TRBJ1-5. CDR1 SGHKS and CDR2 YYEKEE come from the germline V gene (reference sequence). The CDR3 length is 13 residues. The CDR3 is CASSMDPRQPQHF.

J is TRBJ1-5 and V is TRBV6-1; absent DNA, TCRdb's TRBD1 call cannot be checked. This CDR3 is built from 16 residues. The V gene's germline CDR1 is MNHNS and CDR2 SASEGT. The CDR3 is CASRPSGTDSNQPQHF.

This chain uses TRBV5-1 with TRBJ1-5. This CDR3 contains 16 residues. The germline V gene encodes CDR1 SGHRS and CDR2 YFSETQ. Here the CDR3 reads CASSLARRGANQPQHF. Looking up the rest from reference TRBV5-1 and TRBJ1-5 gives the full variable domain: KAGVTQTPRYLIKTRGQQVTLSCSPISGHRSVSWYQQTPGQGLQFLFEYFSETQRNKGNFPGRFSGRQFSNSRSEMNVSTLELGDSALYLCASSLARRGANQPQHFGDGTRLSIL.

This chain connects TRBV28 to TRBJ2-2; absent DNA, TCRdb's TRBD1 call cannot be checked. This CDR3 has 16 residues. Per the germline V gene, CDR1 is MDHEN and CDR2 is SYDVKM. The CDR3 loop reads CASRGPTGGNTGELFF.

This chain connects TRBV6-1 to TRBJ2-6; the TCRdb call, TRBD1, lacks DNA for checking. The germline V gene encodes CDR1 MNHNS and CDR2 SASEGT. The CDR3 contains 15 residues. The CDR3 sequence is CASNPNRAGANVLTF.

The gene calls are TRBV12-3 or TRBV12-4 and TRBJ2-1; the TCRdb call, TRBD2, lacks DNA for checking. The CDR3 has 16 amino acids. The CDR3 sequence is CASRRSTSGSRNEQFF.

This rearrangement joins TRBV5-1 to TRBJ2-2; TCRdb outputs TRBD2, but without DNA this stays unchecked. The CDR3 is 20 amino acids. CDR1 SGHRS and CDR2 YFSETQ come from the germline V gene. CDR3 sequence reads: CASSPRPGTSGGPNTGELFF.

The chain combines TRBV3-1 with TRBJ2-5; TCRdb names TRBD2, which stays unverified in the absence of DNA. Germline V gives CDR1 LGHDT, CDR2 YNNKEL (reference sequence). The CDR3 has 14 residues. The CDR3 loop reads CASSQPASPETQYF.

The chain is built from TRBV14 and TRBJ1-1. In germline, CDR1 is SGHDN, CDR2 FVKESK. The CDR3 is 14 amino acids. The CDR3: CASSQGGLGTEAFF.

V and J are TRBV29-1 and TRBJ2-1; TCRdb names TRBD2, which stays unverified in the absence of DNA. Germline loops: CDR1 SQVTM, CDR2 ANQGSEA. There are 11 residues in the CDR3. The CDR3 protein is CSVFGPGEQFF.

V and J are TRBV7-2 and TRBJ1-5. This CDR3 comprises 16 residues. In germline, CDR1 is SGHTA, CDR2 FQGNSA. CDR3 protein: CASSLGGPYSNQPQHF.

V is TRBV29-1 and J is TRBJ2-5; TCRdb gives TRBD2 as the D gene, but with no DNA this cannot be confirmed. The CDR3 is made up of 15 amino acids. From germline, CDR1 is SQVTM and CDR2 ANQGSEA. CDR3: CSGVEGLAVEETQYF.

The CDR3 sequence is CASGPSGATNEKLFF. J is TRBJ1-4 and V is TRBV12-5; TCRdb's D call of TRBD1 is untestable without DNA. Germline V CDR1 and CDR2: LGHNT, FRNRAP. CDR3 length: 15 amino acids.

The chain links TRBV12-3 or TRBV12-4 to TRBJ1-2. This CDR3 spans 13 amino acids. CDR3 region: CASSSRGRDGYTF.

The chain combines TRBV6-2 or TRBV6-3 with TRBJ1-1. The CDR3 totals 16 residues. In germline, CDR1 is MNHEY, CDR2 SVGEGT. The CDR3 here is CASRPLSTAEYTEAFF.

V usage is TRBV7-6 and J usage is TRBJ1-4; TCRdb calls TRBD1, which cannot be checked without DNA. This CDR3 is 13 amino acids long. CDR1 and CDR2 from the germline V gene are SGHVS and FNYEAQ. CDR3 amino acids: CASSDRANEKLFF.

The chain employs TRBV29-1 and TRBJ2-1; TCRdb's D gene call, TRBD1, goes unchecked for lack of DNA. The CDR3 extends over 11 amino acids. Germline V gene data show CDR1 as SQVTM and CDR2 as ANQGSEA. The chain's CDR3 is CSADVGDEQFF.

The CDR3 sequence is CASSLDDRGNTEAFF. The V and J genes are TRBV7-9 and TRBJ1-1; the TCRdb D gene call, TRBD1, has no DNA to confirm it. The CDR3 has 15 residues. Germline CDR1 and CDR2: SEHNR and FQNEAQ (reference sequence).

V gene TRBV27 combines with J gene TRBJ1-1; TCRdb picks TRBD1, but there is no DNA to check that call. The CDR3 contains 13 residues. CDR1 is MNHEY, CDR2 SMNVEV, per germline (reference sequence). The CDR3 protein is CASSTGLDPEAFF.

V and J are TRBV20-1 and TRBJ2-5; lacking DNA, the TRBD1 call made by TCRdb goes unchecked. CDR1 DFQATT and CDR2 SNEGSKA come from the germline V gene (reference sequence). The CDR3 spans 12 residues. The CDR3 loop is CSARRGPPAQYF.

The V call is TRBV5-1, the J call TRBJ2-7; TCRdb's assignment of TRBD1 cannot be checked, as there is no DNA. Germline V gene lookup returns CDR1 SGHRS and CDR2 YFSETQ. The CDR3 is 13 amino acids. The CDR3 spells CASSLGQTGGQYF.

CDR3 amino acids: CASTRSSSGANVLTF. The J gene is TRBJ2-6, the V gene TRBV2. This CDR3 is built from 15 residues. The germline CDR1 and CDR2 sequences are SNHLY and FYNNEI. Using reference TRBV2 and TRBJ2-6 for the parts outside the CDR3, the full variable domain is EPEVTQTPSHQVTQMGQEVILRCVPISNHLYFYWYRQILGQKVEFLVSFYNNEISEKSEIFDDQFSVERPDGSNFTLKIRSTKLEDSAMYFCASTRSSSGANVLTFGAGSRLTVL.

The V gene is TRBV5-1, the J gene TRBJ2-1; the TCRdb D gene call, TRBD2, has no DNA to confirm it. Germline V gives CDR1 SGHRS, CDR2 YFSETQ. The CDR3 has 17 amino acids. The CDR3 region is CASSLAPSSGDLNEQFF. The variable domain in full, with the rest retrieved from reference TRBV5-1 and TRBJ2-1, is KAGVTQTPRYLIKTRGQQVTLSCSPISGHRSVSWYQQTPGQGLQFLFEYFSETQRNKGNFPGRFSGRQFSNSRSEMNVSTLELGDSALYLCASSLAPSSGDLNEQFFGPGTRLTVL.

The V call is TRBV20-1, the J call TRBJ1-1. The CDR3 is 12 amino acids. The germline gives CDR1 DFQATT, CDR2 SNEGSKA (reference sequence). CDR3 amino acids: CSARPGDTEAFF.